What follows are 25 T cell receptor beta chains derived from one specimen sequenced in a study of T cells in Graves' hyperthyroidism and ophthalmopathy. The investigators amplified TCR beta CDR3 regions from RNA transcripts. Primed by the HTBI set, a first-round RT-PCR was run on the TCR CDR3. Each CDR3 protein is one row after TCRdb ran MiXCR on the multiplex PCR reads. The data hold hundreds of thousands of distinct CDR3 sequences, with over 40% observed a single time. The sequenced sample was peripheral blood or thyroid tissue (not recorded which). The receptors were sampled from an adult man with Graves' disease, either hyperthyroidism or ophthalmopathy (not recorded which).

Remarks on this clonotype: It may be a read error: a sequence one base away is much more abundant. This chain links TRBV7-9 with TRBJ2-5; the D gene is possibly TRBD1 (6 bases). The CDR3 runs to 14 residues. Germline V lookup: CDR1 SEHNR, CDR2 FQNEAQ (reference sequence). The CDR3 sequence is CSGGAEDSIETQYF. The CDR3 DNA sequence: TGTTCGGGTGGGGCGGAGGACAGCATAGAGACCCAGTACTTC.

This clonotype was seen at least ten times. The germline gene is not matched at one end of the junction; a read error may be the cause. The J gene is TRBJ2-5, the V gene TRBV15; maybe TRBD1 (5 bases). The CDR3 has 15 residues. Germline V gene data show CDR1 as LNHNV and CDR2 as YYDKDF (reference sequence). The CDR3 spells CATSREYRLQETQYF. The CDR3 DNA reads TGTGCCACCAGCCGAGAATACAGGTTACAAGAGACCCAGTACTTC. Full variable domain (remainder filled in from reference TRBV15 and TRBJ2-5): DAMVIQNPRYQVTQFGKPVTLSCSQTLNHNVMYWYQQKSSQAPKLLFHYYDKDFNNEADTPDNFQSRRPNTSFCFLDIRSPGLGDTAMYLCATSREYRLQETQYFGPGTRLLVL.

J is TRBJ1-1 and V is TRBV30, with D hard to call. This CDR3 spans 13 amino acids. The germline V gene encodes CDR1 GTSNPN and CDR2 SVGIG (reference sequence). Trimming left V 2 bases short and J 1 base short, with 8 bases between. The CDR3 loop is CAWSSGGNTEAFF. CDR3 nucleotides: TGTGCCTGGAGTTCAGGTGGGAACACTGAAGCTTTCTTT.

This clonotype has at least ten counts. The junction departs from the called germline gene at one end, perhaps through a read error. The gene calls are TRBV5-1 and TRBJ2-2; no definite D call. CDR1 is SGHRS, CDR2 YFSETQ, per germline. The CDR3 contains 15 residues. The CDR3 reads CASSLVSGNTGELFF. The CDR3 DNA reads TGTGCCAGCAGCTTAGTATCGGGGAACACCGGGGAGCTGTTTTTT.

The J gene is TRBJ1-1, the V gene TRBV12-3 or TRBV12-4; unclear D gene. The CDR3 consists of 14 residues. V was cut by 2 bases and J by 4 bases, with 11 bases left in between. CDR3 region: CASSLTVVLTEAFF. CDR3 in DNA: TGTGCCAGCAGTTTAACAGTGGTGCTCACTGAAGCTTTCTTT.

This clonotype was observed a few times. This chain uses TRBV7-9 with TRBJ1-4; the D is unclear. In germline, CDR1 is SEHNR, CDR2 FQNEAQ (reference sequence). V lost 3 bases and J 0 bases, leaving 11 bases between the germline ends. CDR3 length: 16 residues. DNA of the CDR3: TGTGCCAGCAGCTTGGGTGTAGCTGCAACTAATGAAAAACTGTTTTTT. This translates into CASSLGVAATNEKLFF. The variable domain in full, completed from reference TRBV7-9 and TRBJ1-4, reads DTGVSQNPRHKITKRGQNVTFRCDPISEHNRLYWYRQTLGQGPEFLTYFQNEAQLEKSRLLSDRFSAERPKGSFSTLEIQRTEQGDSAMYLCASSLGVAATNEKLFFGSGTQLSVL.

The count of this clonotype is one. This chain joins TRBV29-1 and TRBJ1-2; 7 positions match TRBD1. Losses at the gene ends were 4 bases for V and 5 bases for J; bases not matched to a gene: 7. This CDR3 has 13 residues. CDR1 SQVTM and CDR2 ANQGSEA come from the germline V gene. In DNA, the CDR3 is TGCAGCGTTGGACAGGGCGGTCGGTATGGCTACACCTTC. Its translation is CSVGQGGRYGYTF.

As DNA, the CDR3 is TGTGCCAGCAGCTTCGACAGGGGAAGGAGTGAAGCTTTCTTT. As protein: CASSFDRGRSEAFF. The chain employs TRBV2 and TRBJ1-1, with TRBD1 matching 8 bases. Unmatched junction bases numbered 10, after V lost 6 bases and J lost 7 bases. Germline assignment: CDR1 SNHLY and CDR2 FYNNEI. The CDR3 loop spans 14 amino acids.

Ten or more counts support this clonotype. The V gene is TRBV24-1, the J gene TRBJ2-7; D is uncertain. Looked up from germline, CDR1 is KGHDR and CDR2 is SFDVKD. The length of the CDR3 is 14 residues. V was pared by 1 base and J by 2 bases, with 8 bases between. The CDR3, as DNA: TGTGCCACCAGTGATTTTTACAATACCTACGAGCAGTACTTC. Its protein product is CATSDFYNTYEQYF.

This clonotype was counted between two and nine times. The rearrangement links TRBV19 to TRBJ1-5; D not resolved. Trimming pared 1 base from V and 0 bases from J, leaving 10 bases between. The CDR3 length is 16 residues. CDR1 is LNHDA, CDR2 SQIVND, per germline (reference sequence). Written as DNA, the CDR3 is TGTGCCAGTAGTATAGGTTCGGCAGTTAGCAATCAGCCCCAGCATTTT. The encoded protein is CASSIGSAVSNQPQHF.

The chain carries TRBV2 and TRBJ1-3, with D uncertain. Germline V lookup: CDR1 SNHLY, CDR2 FYNNEI. The CDR3 loop spans 15 amino acids. Trimming pared 8 bases from V and 1 base from J, leaving 15 bases between. The CDR3 sequence: CASVGKGQSGNTIYF. CDR3 bases: TGTGCCAGCGTGGGGAAGGGCCAATCTGGAAACACCATATATTTT.

The table lists this clonotype with many counts. One end of the junction does not line up with germline, which may come from a read error. V and J are TRBV7-9 and TRBJ1-2, with 7 nucleotides matching TRBD1. Looked up from germline, CDR1 is SEHNR and CDR2 is FQNEAQ (reference sequence). The CDR3 consists of 14 residues. The CDR3 protein is CASSDRAFNNGYTF. The DNA for the CDR3 is TGTGCCAGCAGCGACAGGGCATTTAACAATGGCTACACCTTC.

In its sample, this clonotype was seen a few times. The chain carries TRBV20-1 and TRBJ2-7, with 9 bases matching TRBD2. Germline CDR1 is DFQATT and CDR2 is SNEGSKA (reference sequence). Trimming took 3 bases from V and 3 from J; bases not matched to a gene: 6. The CDR3 extends over 14 amino acids. CDR3 loop: CSASPSGALYEQYF. CDR3 sequence (DNA): TGCAGTGCTAGTCCTAGCGGGGCTCTCTACGAGCAGTACTTC.

This clonotype was observed a few times. The chain is built from TRBV7-8 and TRBJ1-2; D not resolved. Germline CDR1 SGHVS, CDR2 FQNEAQ. This CDR3 has 17 amino acids. The V and J ends lost 5 bases and 0 bases respectively, with 19 bases between them. This CDR3 is CASSLGVGSGSNYGYTF. The CDR3 region has the DNA TGTGCCAGCAGCCTCGGAGTAGGGTCAGGCTCTAACTATGGCTACACCTTC. Full variable domain (remainder filled in from reference TRBV7-8 and TRBJ1-2): GAGVSQSPRYKVAKRGQDVALRCDPISGHVSLFWYQQALGQGPEFLTYFQNEAQLDKSGLPSDRFFAERPEGSVSTLKIQRTQQEDSAVYLCASSLGVGSGSNYGYTFGSGTRLTVV.

Points on this clonotype: Sequence at one end of the junction differs from germline and may be a read error. The genes are TRBV11-2 and TRBJ1-5, with TRBD1 matching over 9 bases. Germline V lookup: CDR1 SGHAT, CDR2 FQNNGV. This CDR3 contains 17 residues. The CDR3 region has the DNA TGTGCCAGCAGCAGTTCTAATCCCGGGACAGGGCGTCAGCCCCGGCATTTT. Translating gives CASSSSNPGTGRQPRHF.

This clonotype was seen only once. The chain is built from TRBV2 and TRBJ1-3, with D uncertain. CDR3 length: 14 residues. The germline gives CDR1 SNHLY, CDR2 FYNNEI. The germline V and J ends were trimmed by 3 bases and 4 bases, with 10 bases remaining between them. The DNA of the CDR3 is TGTGCCAGCAGTGATGAGGACGGGGGAAACACCATATATTTT. Residues: CASSDEDGGNTIYF.

This clonotype was seen a few times. The chain employs TRBV7-9 and TRBJ2-7; 12 bases are shared with TRBD1. The CDR3 length is 16 residues. The ends lost 4 bases at V and 6 bases at J; junction bases unmatched: 10. The germline V gene encodes CDR1 SEHNR and CDR2 FQNEAQ (reference sequence). The CDR3 sequence is CASSSEIGTGGVEQYF. In DNA form, the CDR3 reads TGTGCCAGCAGCTCAGAGATAGGGACAGGGGGCGTCGAGCAGTACTTC. Full variable domain (missing parts from reference TRBV7-9 and TRBJ2-7): DTGVSQNPRHKITKRGQNVTFRCDPISEHNRLYWYRQTLGQGPEFLTYFQNEAQLEKSRLLSDRFSAERPKGSFSTLEIQRTEQGDSAMYLCASSSEIGTGGVEQYFGPGTRLTVT.

The chain carries TRBV5-1 and TRBJ1-4, with D uncertain. Trimming shortened V by 0 bases and J by 4 bases, and 10 bases separated the two germline ends. The CDR3 has 15 amino acids. Germline V gene sequence: CDR1 SGHRS, CDR2 YFSETQ. The CDR3 region is CASSLEQPFNEKLFF. The CDR3 coding sequence is TGCGCCAGCAGCTTGGAACAGCCTTTTAATGAAAAACTGTTTTTT.

The chain uses TRBV19 and TRBJ1-1, with TRBD1 matching over 7 bases. The CDR3 extends over 13 amino acids. Germline lookup yields CDR1 LNHDA and CDR2 SQIVND (reference sequence). The J segment lost 5 bases and the V segment lost 9 bases, leaving 9 bases of the junction unmatched. CDR3 DNA sequence: TGTGCCAGCAAGGGCAGGGGGAAGACTGAAGCTTTCTTT. Translated: CASKGRGKTEAFF.

This clonotype was recorded a few times. The V and J genes are TRBV7-2 and TRBJ2-2, with 7 bases matching TRBD1. CDR1 and CDR2 (germline): SGHTA, FQGNSA. The CDR3 covers 15 residues. Unmatched junction bases numbered 4, after V lost 3 bases and J lost 3 bases. The CDR3 loop is CASSFEGADTGELFF. DNA for the CDR3: TGTGCCAGCAGCTTTGAGGGGGCTGACACCGGGGAGCTGTTTTTT. Combining the CDR3 with reference TRBV7-2 and TRBJ2-2 gives the whole variable domain GAGVSQSPSNKVTEKGKDVELRCDPISGHTALYWYRQSLGQGLEFLIYFQGNSAPDKSGLPSDRFSAERTGGSVSTLTIQRTQQEDSAVYLCASSFEGADTGELFFGEGSRLTVL.

The J gene is TRBJ1-1, the V gene TRBV9; D unclear. CDR3 length equals 14 residues. Germline loops: CDR1 SGDLS, CDR2 YYNGEE. V lost 4 bases and J 2 bases, leaving 12 bases between the germline ends. The CDR3 DNA sequence: TGTGCCAGCAGCTACGGAAGGTTCAACACTGAAGCTTTCTTT. It specifies CASSYGRFNTEAFF.

The rearrangement uses TRBV2 and TRBJ1-5, with D hard to call. Germline assignment: CDR1 SNHLY and CDR2 FYNNEI. This CDR3 is built from 14 residues. Trimming shortened V by 6 bases and J by 0 bases, and 9 bases separated the two germline ends. The CDR3: CASSSRNSNQPQHF. CDR3 in DNA: TGTGCCAGCAGCTCCCGAAATAGCAATCAGCCCCAGCATTTT.

The J gene is TRBJ1-2, the V gene TRBV5-1, with D unclear. Germline assignment: CDR1 SGHRS and CDR2 YFSETQ. The CDR3 runs to 12 residues. V gave up 1 base and J gave up 12 bases, with 13 bases separating them. CDR3 sequence (DNA): TGCGCCAGCAGCTTGACGGGCTTTGGAAACACCTTC. Its translation: CASSLTGFGNTF.

This chain links TRBV20-1 with TRBJ1-3, with 7 nucleotides matching TRBD1. This CDR3 contains 15 residues. From germline, CDR1 is DFQATT and CDR2 SNEGSKA (reference sequence). J was trimmed by 2 bases and V by 4 bases; bases with no gene match: 8. This CDR3 is CSATLPDRAGNTIYF. The CDR3 nucleotides are TGCAGTGCTACCCTCCCCGACAGGGCTGGAAACACCATATATTTT.

In its sample, this clonotype was seen a few times. This chain connects TRBV11-3 to TRBJ2-7; D might be TRBD1 or TRBD2, each matching 5 bases. Germline values: CDR1 SGHNT, CDR2 YENEEA. V shed 3 bases and J shed 0 bases, with 9 bases lying between them. This CDR3 comprises 14 residues. Here the CDR3 DNA reads TGTGCCAGCAGCTTGGGACGTCTCTCCTACGAGCAGTACTTC. Protein: CASSLGRLSYEQYF.